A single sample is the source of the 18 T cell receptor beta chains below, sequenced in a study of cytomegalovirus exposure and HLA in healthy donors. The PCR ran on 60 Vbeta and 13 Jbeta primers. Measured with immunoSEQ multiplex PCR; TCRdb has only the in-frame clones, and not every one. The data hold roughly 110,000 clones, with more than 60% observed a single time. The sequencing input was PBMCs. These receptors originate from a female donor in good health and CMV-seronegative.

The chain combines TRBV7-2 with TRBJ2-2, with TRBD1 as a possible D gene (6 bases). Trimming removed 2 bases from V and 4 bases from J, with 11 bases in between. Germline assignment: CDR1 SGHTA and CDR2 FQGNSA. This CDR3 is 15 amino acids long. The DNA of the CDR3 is TGTGCCAGCAGCTTATCGAGAGGGGGCACCGGGGAGCTGTTTTTT. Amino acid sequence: CASSLSRGGTGELFF.

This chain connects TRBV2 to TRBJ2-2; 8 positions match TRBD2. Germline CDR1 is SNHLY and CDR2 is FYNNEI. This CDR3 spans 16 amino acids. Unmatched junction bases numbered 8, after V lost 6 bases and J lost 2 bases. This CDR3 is CASRVAGTLNTGELFF. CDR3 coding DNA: TGTGCCAGCAGGGTAGCGGGGACCCTAAACACCGGGGAGCTGTTTTTT.

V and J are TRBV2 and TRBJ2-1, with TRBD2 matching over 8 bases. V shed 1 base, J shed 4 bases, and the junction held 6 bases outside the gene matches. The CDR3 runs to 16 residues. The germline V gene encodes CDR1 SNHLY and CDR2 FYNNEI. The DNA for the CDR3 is TGTGCCAGCAGTGAAGGGAGCGGGGGATTTTACAATGAGCAGTTCTTC. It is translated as CASSEGSGGFYNEQFF.

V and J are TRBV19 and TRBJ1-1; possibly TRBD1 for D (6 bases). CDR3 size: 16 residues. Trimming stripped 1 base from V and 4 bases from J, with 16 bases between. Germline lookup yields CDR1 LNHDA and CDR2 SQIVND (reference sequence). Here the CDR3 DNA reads TGTGCCAGTAGTATAGGGGGGCTAGTAATGGGCACTGAAGCTTTCTTT. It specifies CASSIGGLVMGTEAFF.

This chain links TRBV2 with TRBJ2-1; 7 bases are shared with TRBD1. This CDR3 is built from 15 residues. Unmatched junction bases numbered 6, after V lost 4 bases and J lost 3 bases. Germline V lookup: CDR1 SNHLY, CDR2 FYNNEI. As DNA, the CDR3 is TGTGCCAGCAGTGCCCGGGACAGAGGCTACAATGAGCAGTTCTTC. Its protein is CASSARDRGYNEQFF. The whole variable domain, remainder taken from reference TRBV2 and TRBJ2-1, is EPEVTQTPSHQVTQMGQEVILRCVPISNHLYFYWYRQILGQKVEFLVSFYNNEISEKSEIFDDQFSVERPDGSNFTLKIRSTKLEDSAMYFCASSARDRGYNEQFFGPGTRLTVL.

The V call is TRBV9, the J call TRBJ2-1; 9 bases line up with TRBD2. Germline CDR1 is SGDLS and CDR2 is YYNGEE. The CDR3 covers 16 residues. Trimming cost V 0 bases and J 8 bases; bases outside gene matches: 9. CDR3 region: CASSVAASGVVYEQFF. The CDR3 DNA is TGTGCCAGCAGCGTAGCGGCTAGCGGGGTTGTCTATGAGCAGTTCTTC.

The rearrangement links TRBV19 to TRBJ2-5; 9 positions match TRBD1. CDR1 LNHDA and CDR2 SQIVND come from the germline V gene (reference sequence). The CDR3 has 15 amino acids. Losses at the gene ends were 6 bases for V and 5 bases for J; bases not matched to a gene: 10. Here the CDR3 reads CASRGTGQGMETQYF. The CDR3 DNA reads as TGTGCCAGTAGAGGTACGGGACAGGGCATGGAGACCCAGTACTTC.

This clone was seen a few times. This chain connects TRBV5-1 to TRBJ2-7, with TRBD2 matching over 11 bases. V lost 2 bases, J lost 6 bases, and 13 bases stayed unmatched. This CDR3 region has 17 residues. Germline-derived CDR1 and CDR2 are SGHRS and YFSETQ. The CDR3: CASSLGSGGALLSEQYF. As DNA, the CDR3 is TGCGCCAGCAGCTTAGGTAGCGGGGGGGCCCTGCTTTCCGAGCAGTACTTC.

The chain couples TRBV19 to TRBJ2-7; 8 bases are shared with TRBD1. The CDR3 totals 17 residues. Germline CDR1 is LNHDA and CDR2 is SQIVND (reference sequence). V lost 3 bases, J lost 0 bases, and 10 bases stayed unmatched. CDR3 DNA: TGTGCCAGTAGTATGGCAGGGGGCGTGATGGGCTCCTACGAGCAGTACTTC. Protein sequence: CASSMAGGVMGSYEQYF.

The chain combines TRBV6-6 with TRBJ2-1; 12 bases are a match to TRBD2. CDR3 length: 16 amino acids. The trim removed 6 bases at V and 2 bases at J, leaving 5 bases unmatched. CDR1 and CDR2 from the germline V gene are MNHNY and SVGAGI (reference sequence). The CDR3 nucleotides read TGTGCCAGCAGCCCCAGACTAGCGGGGGCCTACAATGAGCAGTTCTTC. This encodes CASSPRLAGAYNEQFF.

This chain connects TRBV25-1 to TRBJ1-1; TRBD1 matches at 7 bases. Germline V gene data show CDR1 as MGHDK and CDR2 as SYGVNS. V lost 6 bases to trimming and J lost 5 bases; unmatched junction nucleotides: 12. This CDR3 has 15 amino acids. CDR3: CASRAGQEWLTEAFF. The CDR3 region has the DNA TGTGCCAGCAGGGCCGGACAGGAATGGTTAACTGAAGCTTTCTTT.

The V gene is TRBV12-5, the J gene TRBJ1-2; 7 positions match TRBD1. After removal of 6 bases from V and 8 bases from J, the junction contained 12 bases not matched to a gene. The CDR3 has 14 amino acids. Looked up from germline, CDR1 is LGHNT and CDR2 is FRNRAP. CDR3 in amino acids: CASGEPGTEIGYTF. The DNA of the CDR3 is TGTGCTAGTGGGGAGCCGGGGACAGAAATCGGCTACACCTTC.

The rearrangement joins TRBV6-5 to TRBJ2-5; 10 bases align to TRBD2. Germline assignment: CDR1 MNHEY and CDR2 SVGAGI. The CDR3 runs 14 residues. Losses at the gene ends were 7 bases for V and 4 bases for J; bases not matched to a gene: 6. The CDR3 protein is CASKAGGPVETQYF. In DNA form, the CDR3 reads TGTGCCAGCAAAGCGGGGGGGCCGGTAGAGACCCAGTACTTC.

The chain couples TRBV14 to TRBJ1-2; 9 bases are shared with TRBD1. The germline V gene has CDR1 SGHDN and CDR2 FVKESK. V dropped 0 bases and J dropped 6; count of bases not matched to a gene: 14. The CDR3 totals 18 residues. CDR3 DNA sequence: TGTGCCAGCAGCCAAGAGGTCCCATCCTGGACAGGGGCGCATGGCTACACCTTC. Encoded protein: CASSQEVPSWTGAHGYTF.

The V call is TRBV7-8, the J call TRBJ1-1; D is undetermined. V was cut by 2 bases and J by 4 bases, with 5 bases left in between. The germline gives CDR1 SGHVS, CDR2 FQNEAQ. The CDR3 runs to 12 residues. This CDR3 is CASSLMSTEAFF. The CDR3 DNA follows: TGTGCCAGCAGCTTAATGAGCACTGAAGCTTTCTTT.

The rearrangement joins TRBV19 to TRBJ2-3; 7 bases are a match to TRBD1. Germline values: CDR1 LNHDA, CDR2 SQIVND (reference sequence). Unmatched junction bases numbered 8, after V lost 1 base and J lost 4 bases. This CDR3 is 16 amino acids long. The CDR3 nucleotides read TGTGCCAGTAGTATAGGTGCCCGACAGGGACCAGATACGCAGTATTTT. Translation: CASSIGARQGPDTQYF.

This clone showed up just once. CDR3 sequence: CASTQQGPGELFF. CDR3 coding DNA: TGTGCCAGCACTCAACAGGGGCCGGGGGAGCTGTTTTTT. The genes are TRBV6-1 and TRBJ2-2, with TRBD1 matching over 7 bases. The CDR3 contains 13 residues. V was clipped by 7 bases and J by 8 bases; unmatched bases: 7. Germline values: CDR1 MNHNS, CDR2 SASEGT.

CDR3 nucleotide sequence: TGTGCCAGCAGCAACGGGGGGGGCCGCTACAATGAGCAGTTCTTC. Translation gives CASSNGGGRYNEQFF. V and J are TRBV7-3 and TRBJ2-1; 8 bases agree with TRBD2. From germline, CDR1 is SGHTA and CDR2 FQGTGA. After removal of 5 bases from V and 3 bases from J, the junction contained 6 bases not matched to a gene. The CDR3 has 15 residues.